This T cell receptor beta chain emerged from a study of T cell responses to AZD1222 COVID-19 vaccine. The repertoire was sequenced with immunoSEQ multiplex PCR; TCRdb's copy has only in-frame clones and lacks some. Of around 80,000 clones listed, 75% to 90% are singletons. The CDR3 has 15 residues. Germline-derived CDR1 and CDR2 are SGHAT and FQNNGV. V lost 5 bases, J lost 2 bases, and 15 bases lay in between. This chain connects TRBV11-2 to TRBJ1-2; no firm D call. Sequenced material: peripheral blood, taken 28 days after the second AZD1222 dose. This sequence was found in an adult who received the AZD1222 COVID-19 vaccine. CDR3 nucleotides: TGTGCCAGCAGCCCCGGACCCGGGAGCAACTATGGCTACACCTTC. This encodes CASSPGPGSNYGYTF.